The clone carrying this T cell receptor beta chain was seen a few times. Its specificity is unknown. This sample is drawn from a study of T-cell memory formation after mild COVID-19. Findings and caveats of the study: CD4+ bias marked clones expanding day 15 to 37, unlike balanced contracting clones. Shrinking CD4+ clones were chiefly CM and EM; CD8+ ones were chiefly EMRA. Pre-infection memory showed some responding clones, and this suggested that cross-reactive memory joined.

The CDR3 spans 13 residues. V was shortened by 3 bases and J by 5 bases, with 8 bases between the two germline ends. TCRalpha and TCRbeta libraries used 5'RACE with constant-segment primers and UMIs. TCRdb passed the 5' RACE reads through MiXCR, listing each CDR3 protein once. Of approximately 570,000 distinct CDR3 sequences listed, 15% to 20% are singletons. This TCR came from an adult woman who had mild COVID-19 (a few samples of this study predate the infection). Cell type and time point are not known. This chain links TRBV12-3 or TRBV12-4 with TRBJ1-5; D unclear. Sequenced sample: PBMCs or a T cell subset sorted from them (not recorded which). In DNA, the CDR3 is TGTGCCAGCAGTTTTGGGAGGGATCAGCCCCAGCATTTT. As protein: CASSFGRDQPQHF.